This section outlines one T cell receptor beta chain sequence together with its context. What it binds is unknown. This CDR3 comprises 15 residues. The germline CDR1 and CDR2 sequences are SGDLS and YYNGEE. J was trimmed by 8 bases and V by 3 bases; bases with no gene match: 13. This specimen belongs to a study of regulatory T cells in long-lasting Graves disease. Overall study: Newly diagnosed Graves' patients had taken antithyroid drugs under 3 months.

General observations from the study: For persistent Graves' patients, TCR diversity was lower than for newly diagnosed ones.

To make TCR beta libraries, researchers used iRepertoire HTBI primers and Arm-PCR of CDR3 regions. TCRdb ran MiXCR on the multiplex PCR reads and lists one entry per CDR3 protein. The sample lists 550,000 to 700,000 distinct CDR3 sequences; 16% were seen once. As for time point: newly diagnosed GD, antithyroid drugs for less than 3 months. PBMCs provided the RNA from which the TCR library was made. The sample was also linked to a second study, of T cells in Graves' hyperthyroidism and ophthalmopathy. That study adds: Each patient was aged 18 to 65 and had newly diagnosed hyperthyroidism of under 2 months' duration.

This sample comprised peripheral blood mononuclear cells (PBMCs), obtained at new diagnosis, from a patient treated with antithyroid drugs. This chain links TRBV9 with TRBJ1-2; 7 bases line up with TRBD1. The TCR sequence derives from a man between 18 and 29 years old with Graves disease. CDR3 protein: CASSGRYRGNKGYTF. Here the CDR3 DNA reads TGTGCCAGCAGCGGGCGGTACAGGGGTAATAAGGGCTACACCTTC.